This T cell receptor beta chain emerged from a study of cytomegalovirus exposure and HLA in healthy donors. PCR employed 60 Vbeta and 13 Jbeta primers. TCRdb's table, derived via immunoSEQ multiplex PCR, lists solely in-frame clones and lacks some. The sample holds fewer than 95,000 clones, roughly four fifths seen once. The CDR3 loop spans 15 amino acids. From germline, CDR1 is MNHEY and CDR2 SMNVEV (reference sequence). Trimming left V 4 bases short and J 5 bases short, with 16 bases between. This chain connects TRBV27 to TRBJ2-3; maybe TRBD1 (6 bases). The sequenced sample consisted of PBMCs. The receptor was isolated from a man under 40 in good health and CMV-seronegative. As DNA, the CDR3 is TGTGCCAGCAGTTCCCGGGACACCTTGAGAGATACGCAGTATTTT. Its translation is CASSSRDTLRDTQYF.